This T cell receptor beta chain was recorded in a study of blood T cell repertoires in COVID-19. For the study at large: PBMCs, B-cell-depleted T cells, or T cells were the source of the cDNA or gDNA that made up the material.

Produced via immunoSEQ multiplex PCR; TCRdb's table is partial and in-frame only. Of about 98,000 clones detected, 87% appear once; the ten largest clones hold roughly 4.3%. J was trimmed by 10 bases and V by 8 bases; bases with no gene match: 9. CDR1 is DFQATT, CDR2 SNEGSKA, per germline (reference sequence). This CDR3 is 11 amino acids long. Material: peripheral blood. This sequence joins TRBV20-1 and TRBJ1-1, with 8 bases that match TRBD1. This sequence originates from a man aged 70-80 years with acute or convalescent COVID-19. The CDR3 region has the DNA TGCAGTCCTTCGGACAGGGTACGAGCTTTCTTT. Residues: CSPSDRVRAFF.